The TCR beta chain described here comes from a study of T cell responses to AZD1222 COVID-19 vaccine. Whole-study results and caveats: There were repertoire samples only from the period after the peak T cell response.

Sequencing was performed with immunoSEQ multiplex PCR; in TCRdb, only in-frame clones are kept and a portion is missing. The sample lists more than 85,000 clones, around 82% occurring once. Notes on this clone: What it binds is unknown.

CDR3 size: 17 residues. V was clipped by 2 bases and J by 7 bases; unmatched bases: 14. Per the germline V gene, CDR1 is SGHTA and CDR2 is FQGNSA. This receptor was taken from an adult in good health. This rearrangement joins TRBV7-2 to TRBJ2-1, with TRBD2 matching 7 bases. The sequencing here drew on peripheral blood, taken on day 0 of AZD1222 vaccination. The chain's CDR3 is CASSLWDAVTSPNEQFF. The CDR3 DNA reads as TGTGCCAGCAGCTTATGGGACGCCGTGACTAGCCCAAATGAGCAGTTCTTC. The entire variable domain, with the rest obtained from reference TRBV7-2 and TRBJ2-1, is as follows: GAGVSQSPSNKVTEKGKDVELRCDPISGHTALYWYRQSLGQGLEFLIYFQGNSAPDKSGLPSDRFSAERTGGSVSTLTIQRTQQEDSAVYLCASSLWDAVTSPNEQFFGPGTRLTVL.